This TCR beta chain was sequenced in a study of cytomegalovirus exposure and HLA in healthy donors. Turning to the study itself: Some 87 million unique TCRs from HLA-typed donors were held in an early release of data. Study-level points and caveats: Upon later analysis, TCR association rates were observed to vary by HLA locus, being highest for DRB1 and lowest for HLA-C. In terms of immune exposure information, only CMV serostatus was available.

V gave up 0 bases and J gave up 6 bases; unmatched junction bases: 3. The CDR3 extends over 14 amino acids. Germline-derived CDR1 and CDR2 are MNHEY and SVGAGI. In the PCR, 60 Vbeta and 13 Jbeta primers were used. Clones were sequenced by immunoSEQ multiplex PCR, and TCRdb holds only the in-frame ones, with some missing. Seen here are around 130,000 clones, over 80% observed once, and the top ten hold over 1%. Concerning this clone itself: Its specificity is not known.

This TCR was recovered from a boy between 10 and 17 years old in good health and CMV-seronegative. Material for sequencing was PBMCs. This chain joins TRBV6-5 and TRBJ2-7, with 9 bases lining up with TRBD1. The CDR3 loop reads CASSYSDRGLEQYF. The CDR3 region has the DNA TGTGCCAGCAGTTACTCGGACAGGGGCCTCGAGCAGTACTTC.